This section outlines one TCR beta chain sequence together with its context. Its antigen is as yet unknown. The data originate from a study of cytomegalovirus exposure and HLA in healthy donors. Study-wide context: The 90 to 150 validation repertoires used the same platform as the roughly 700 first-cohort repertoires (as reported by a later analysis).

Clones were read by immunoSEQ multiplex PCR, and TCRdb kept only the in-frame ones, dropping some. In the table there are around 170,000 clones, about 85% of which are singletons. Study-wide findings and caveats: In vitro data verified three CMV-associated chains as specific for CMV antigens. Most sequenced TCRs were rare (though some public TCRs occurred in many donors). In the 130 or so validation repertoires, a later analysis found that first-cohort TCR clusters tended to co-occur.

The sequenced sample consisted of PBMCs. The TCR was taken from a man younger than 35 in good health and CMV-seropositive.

The CDR3 region is CASSSPLAGVYEQYF. As DNA, the CDR3 is TGTGCCAGCAGTTCCCCCCTAGCGGGAGTGTACGAGCAGTACTTC. This rearrangement joins TRBV27 to TRBJ2-7; 10 bases match TRBD2. CDR3 length: 15 amino acids. CDR1 and CDR2 from the germline V gene are MNHEY and SMNVEV (reference sequence). The J segment lost 4 bases and the V segment lost 4 bases, leaving 7 bases of the junction unmatched.